This TCR beta chain was observed in a study of T cells in localized non-small cell lung cancer. Profiled with immunoSEQ multiplex PCR; TCRdb holds only in-frame clones, not every one. The table records approximately 2,900 clones, 33% of them present only once. Points on this clone: Its target is unknown.

General study points: The appearance of a median approximately 57 of the top 100 tumor clones was seen in adjacent lung. Among blood samples, higher T cell density accompanied longer overall survival. It remains possible that heterogeneity exists, since only one tumor region was sequenced. There was higher T cell clonality in uninvolved adjacent lung than in tumor, and it was highest there.

CDR3 size: 12 residues. Germline-derived CDR1 and CDR2 are SGHDN and FVKESK. Trimming took off 1 base at V and 7 bases at J, with 7 bases between the two ends. The receptor's source is a male donor at least 60 years old with stage I squamous cell lung carcinoma. Source: normal lung tissue next to the tumor, taken before any cancer treatment. The gene calls are TRBV14 and TRBJ1-1, with D uncertain. CDR3 nucleotides: TGTGCCAGCAGCCAAGCGTATGGTGAAGCTTTCTTT. Protein product: CASSQAYGEAFF.